The next 14 T cell receptor beta chains were all read from a single sample in a study of blood T cell repertoires in COVID-19. The repertoire was sequenced with immunoSEQ multiplex PCR; TCRdb's copy has only in-frame clones and lacks some. The top ten hold about 11% of the sample, which has 250,000 to 300,000 clones, roughly 90% seen once. Sequenced: peripheral blood. The receptors come from a young woman with COVID-19, enrolled during active disease.

This clone occurred once. The rearrangement links TRBV4-1 to TRBJ2-7; tentatively, D is TRBD2 (6 bases). Germline V lookup: CDR1 MGHRA, CDR2 YSYEKL. The length of the CDR3 is 15 residues. V lost 2 bases to trimming and J lost 7 bases, with 18 bases between them. The CDR3 DNA sequence: TGCGCCAGCAGCCAACCTCTGGAGGGGATCGGAGAGCAGTACTTC. Translated: CASSQPLEGIGEQYF.

J is TRBJ1-5 and V is TRBV4-3; a possible D gene is TRBD1 (6 bases). The germline gives CDR1 LGHNA, CDR2 YSLEER. The V end was cut by 0 bases, the J end by 1 base, with 13 bases between. The CDR3 consists of 17 residues. The CDR3, as DNA: TGCGCCAGCAGCCAAGATCTCAGGGGTTTAAGCAATCAGCCCCAGCATTTT. This translates into CASSQDLRGLSNQPQHF.

The V call is TRBV3-1 (or the pseudogene TRBV3-2), the J call TRBJ1-2; 7 bases match TRBD1. Trimming took 2 bases from V and 8 from J; bases not matched to a gene: 8. Germline assignment: CDR1 LGHDT and CDR2 YNNKEL (reference sequence). CDR3 size: 14 residues. CDR3 sequence: CASSQRSTGEGYTF. In nucleotides, the CDR3 is TGTGCCAGCAGCCAACGTTCCACAGGGGAGGGCTACACCTTC.

The chain employs TRBV4-3 and TRBJ2-7, with D perhaps TRBD2 (6 bases). CDR3 length equals 13 residues. CDR1 and CDR2 from the germline V gene are LGHNA and YSLEER. Trimming left V 1 base short and J 2 bases short, with 6 bases between. CDR3 in DNA: TGCGCCAGCAGCCAAGGGAGGGCCTACGAGCAGTACTTC. Amino acid sequence: CASSQGRAYEQYF.

The chain carries TRBV3-1 (or the pseudogene TRBV3-2) and TRBJ1-4; 9 bases map to TRBD1. V lost 3 bases and J lost 7; bases outside the gene matches: 3. Germline CDR1 reads LGHDT; CDR2 reads YNNKEL (reference sequence). The CDR3 length is 14 residues. CDR3 DNA sequence: TGTGCCAGCAGCCACGCGGGACAGGGTGAAAAACTGTTTTTT. Translated, it gives CASSHAGQGEKLFF.

The chain combines TRBV5-4 with TRBJ1-6, with 7 bases fitting TRBD1. The CDR3 totals 13 residues. Germline CDR1 and CDR2: SGHNT and YYREEE (reference sequence). The J segment lost 10 bases and the V segment lost 4 bases, leaving 5 bases of the junction unmatched. The CDR3 loop is CASSEDRRSPLHF. In nucleotides, the CDR3 is TGTGCCAGCAGCGAGGACAGGCGGTCACCCCTCCACTTT.

This chain connects TRBV27 to TRBJ2-7; D perhaps matches TRBD1 (6 bases). Trimming took 4 bases from V and 6 from J, leaving 16 bases between them. The germline V gene has CDR1 MNHEY and CDR2 SMNVEV (reference sequence). The CDR3 is 14 residues long. The CDR3, as DNA: TGTGCCAGCAGTTCCCTTGGGACATCCCCCGAGCAGTACTTC. Its protein product is CASSSLGTSPEQYF.

This chain uses TRBV2 with TRBJ2-3, with D possibly TRBD2 on 5 matching bases. In germline, CDR1 is SNHLY, CDR2 FYNNEI. V lost 7 bases, J lost 7 bases, and 21 bases lay in between. The CDR3 runs to 15 residues. CDR3 coding DNA: TGTGCCAGCATTCAAATCAGACCAGAGACTAATACGCAGTATTTT. This sequence encodes CASIQIRPETNTQYF.

This chain connects TRBV6-5 to TRBJ2-7; 11 nucleotides agree with TRBD2. The V gene's germline CDR1 is MNHEY and CDR2 SVGAGI. The V segment lost 8 bases and the J segment 4 bases; nucleotides outside the gene matches: 10. The CDR3 covers 15 residues. The CDR3 reads CASGVSGRAEYEQYF. Here the CDR3 DNA reads TGTGCCAGCGGAGTTAGCGGGAGGGCCGAATACGAGCAGTACTTC.

The V call is TRBV12-3 or TRBV12-4, the J call TRBJ2-1, with D tentatively TRBD1 (5 bases). CDR3 length: 11 amino acids. Trimming took 6 bases from V and 13 from J, leaving 13 bases between them. The CDR3 nucleotides read TGTGCCAGCAGCCAAACAGGATCCCAGTTCTTC. It yields the protein CASSQTGSQFF.

The J gene is TRBJ2-7, the V gene TRBV27; perhaps TRBD1 as D (6 bases). This CDR3 comprises 14 residues. V was trimmed by 4 bases and J by 2 bases, leaving 12 bases between them. Per germline, CDR1 MNHEY and CDR2 SMNVEV (reference sequence). CDR3 loop: CASSWGQSAYEQYF. The DNA of the CDR3 is TGTGCCAGCAGTTGGGGACAATCCGCCTACGAGCAGTACTTC.

The chain joins TRBV4-1 to TRBJ1-1, with D possibly matching TRBD1 (5 bases). Per the germline V gene, CDR1 is MGHRA and CDR2 is YSYEKL. V shed 1 base and J shed 0 bases, with 15 bases lying between them. This CDR3 is built from 17 residues. CDR3 residues: CASSQGTGVDLNTEAFF. The DNA for the CDR3 is TGCGCCAGCAGCCAAGGAACGGGGGTAGATTTGAACACTGAAGCTTTCTTT.

The chain recombines TRBV4-2 with TRBJ2-1, with D hard to call. V gave up 2 bases and J gave up 9 bases, with 14 bases separating them. The germline CDR1 and CDR2 sequences are LGHNA and YNFKEQ. The CDR3 consists of 14 residues. The CDR3 spells CASSQSRFDAEQFF. The CDR3 DNA reads as TGTGCCAGCAGCCAAAGCAGGTTTGACGCTGAGCAGTTCTTC.

The chain couples TRBV28 to TRBJ2-2; the match to TRBD2 covers 9 bases. The length of the CDR3 is 17 residues. CDR1 and CDR2 from the germline V gene are MDHEN and SYDVKM. The junction had 8 bases not matched to a gene; V was cut back by 1 base and J by 5 bases. This CDR3 is CASSLYSGTSLTGELFF. CDR3 coding DNA: TGTGCCAGCAGTTTATACTCCGGGACTAGCCTGACCGGGGAGCTGTTTTTT.